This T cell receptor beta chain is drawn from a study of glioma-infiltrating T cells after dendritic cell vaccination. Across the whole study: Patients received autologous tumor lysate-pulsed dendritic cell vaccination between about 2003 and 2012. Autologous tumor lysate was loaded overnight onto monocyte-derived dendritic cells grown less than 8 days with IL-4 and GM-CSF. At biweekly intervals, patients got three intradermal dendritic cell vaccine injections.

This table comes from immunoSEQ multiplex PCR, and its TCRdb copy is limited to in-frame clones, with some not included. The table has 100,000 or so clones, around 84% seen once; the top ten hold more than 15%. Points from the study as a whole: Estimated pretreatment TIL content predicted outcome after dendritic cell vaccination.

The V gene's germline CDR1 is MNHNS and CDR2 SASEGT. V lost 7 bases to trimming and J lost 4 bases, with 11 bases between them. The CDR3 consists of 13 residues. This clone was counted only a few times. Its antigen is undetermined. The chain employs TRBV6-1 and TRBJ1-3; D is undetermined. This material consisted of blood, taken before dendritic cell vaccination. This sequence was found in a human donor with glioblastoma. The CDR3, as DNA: TGTGCCAGCACTGTGGCAGGAGGAAACACCATATATTTT. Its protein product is CASTVAGGNTIYF.